This is a list of T cell receptor beta chains from one sample in a study of T cells in Graves' hyperthyroidism and ophthalmopathy. MiXCR, applied by TCRdb to the multiplex PCR reads, yields one record per CDR3 protein. This sample has roughly 360,000 distinct CDR3 sequences, with approximately 13% found just once. Sequencing input: blood. These receptors were collected from a man aged 25 to 40 with Graves' hyperthyroidism that later progressed to Graves' ophthalmopathy. Both conserved end residues are part of each CDR3. A D gene is named only where the DNA matches it firmly. Rows may omit the clone size; those that give it use once, few, many or a size class.

cdr3_length clone_size j_call v_call d_call cdr3_nt cdr3_aa
14 few TRBJ2-7 TRBV24-1 TRBD1 TGTGCCACCAGCTGGGACAGGGCTTACTACGAGCAGTACTTC CATSWDRAYYEQYF
16 many TRBJ2-3 TRBV11-2 TRBD2 TGTGCCAGCAGCCAACTAGCGGGGGATCCTCCAGATACGCAGTATTTT CASSQLAGDPPDTQYF
12 once TRBJ2-6 TRBV13 NA TGTGCCAGCAGTCCCGGGACATCCCCCCTGACTTTC CASSPGTSPLTF
16 many TRBJ2-3 TRBV6-4 TRBD2 TGTGCCAGCAGTGACTCGACTAGCGGGGGGGCAGATACGCAGTATTTT CASSDSTSGGADTQYF
15 many TRBJ1-2 TRBV11-2 NA TGTGCCAGCAGCCCCTCCTACAGGGTTACTTATGGCTACACCTTC CASSPSYRVTYGYTF
13 NA TRBJ2-5 TRBV20-1 NA TGCAGTGCTAGAGATCCCAGACAAGAGACCCAGTACTTC CSARDPRQETQYF
15 many TRBJ1-1 TRBV2 TRBD1 TGTGCCAGCAGCACCGGACAGGTGAGAAACACTGAAGCTTTCTTT CASSTGQVRNTEAFF
13 many TRBJ2-1 TRBV11-2 NA TGTGCCAGCAGCCCCGGACCTTCTGATGAGCAGTTCTTC CASSPGPSDEQFF
15 NA TRBJ2-1 TRBV24-1 TRBD2 TGTGCCACCAGTGATGCGGGGGGGCATCCCGTTGAGCAGTTCTTC CATSDAGGHPVEQFF
11 many TRBJ2-7 TRBV7-9 NA TGTGCCAGCAGCTTAGATCTCGAGCAGTACTTC CASSLDLEQYF
13 few TRBJ1-5 TRBV29-1 TRBD1 TGCAGCGTTGAGACAGGGATAAACCAGCCCCAGCATTTT CSVETGINQPQHF
13 few TRBJ1-5 TRBV4-1 NA TGCGCCAGCAGCCAAGATGCCGGTCAGCCCCAGCATTTT CASSQDAGQPQHF
14 many TRBJ1-5 TRBV7-2 NA TGTGCCAGCAGCCCCCGGGGGTACGGCCAGCCCCAGCATTTT CASSPRGYGQPQHF
14 many TRBJ1-4 TRBV20-1 NA TGCAGTGCTAGAGGTGTAGTCCGTAATGAAAAACTGTTTTTT CSARGVVRNEKLFF
13 NA TRBJ2-7 TRBV27 NA TGTGCCAGCAGTTTCTCTACCTCCTACGAGCAGTACTTC CASSFSTSYEQYF
15 NA TRBJ2-7 TRBV7-2 NA TGTGCCAGCAGCCAAGACGGTTTTGGGGTCTACGAGCAGTACTTC CASSQDGFGVYEQYF
15 many TRBJ2-6 TRBV11-2 NA TGTGCCAGCAGCCACGCAGGGGCTGGGGCCAACGTCCTGACTTTC CASSHAGAGANVLTF
14 few TRBJ1-1 TRBV5-4 NA TGTGCCAGCAGCCCCGGGTCAAGGGGCACTGAAGCTTTCTTT CASSPGSRGTEAFF
14 many TRBJ2-5 TRBV28 NA TGTGCCAGCACTGGGGGCGGGGCCCAAGAGACCCAGTACTTC CASTGGGAQETQYF